The present T cell receptor beta chain was sequenced within a study of human CD4 T cells and Enterobacteriaceae. With respect to this clone: Its cognate antigen is unknown.

Assay: immunoSEQ multiplex PCR; the TCRdb copy retains only in-frame clones and omits some. This sample has about 29,000 clones, with approximately 82% found just once. With 3 bases removed from V and 14 bases from J, the gap between germline ends came to 19 bases. Germline CDR1 and CDR2: ENHRY and SYGVKD. The length of the CDR3 is 14 residues. Study results and caveats: Matching to same-donor CFSE-low cultures alone inferred ex vivo clonotype reactivity.

Memory CD4+ T cells were sorted as all CD4+ cells except CD45RA+CCR7+CD95- naive cells, over 95% pure. The sequencing input was memory CD4+ T cells from blood. The receptor's source is a human donor in good health. The rearrangement uses TRBV10-3 and TRBJ1-4; unclear D gene. CDR3 sequence reads: CAISDEILGGRLFF. Written as DNA, the CDR3 is TGTGCCATCAGTGATGAGATCTTAGGCGGTAGGCTGTTTTTT.